A single sample is the source of the 23 T cell receptor beta chains below, sequenced in a study of CD8+CD57+ T cells in acquired aplastic anemia. Patients who underwent sequencing had shown CD8+CD57+ cell expansion by flow cytometry. Genomic DNA provided the template from which TCR beta VDJ and CDR3 profiles were obtained. TCRdb itself ran the reads through MiXCR, one entry per CDR3 protein. The sample has around 180,000 distinct CDR3 sequences; 45% to 60% are singletons. The sample consisted of sorted CD4+, CD8+, or CD8+CD57+ T cells (not recorded which) from PBMCs. Receptors were obtained from a human donor with aplastic anemia.

Remarks on this clonotype: No conserved phenylalanine or tryptophan ends this CDR3, so it is likely a read error. V and J are TRBV10-1 and TRBJ2-2; D is tentatively TRBD1 or TRBD2 (5 bases each). Germline V CDR1 and CDR2: WNHNN, SYGVQD (reference sequence). The CDR3 contains 15 residues. Trimming cost V 6 bases and J 2 bases, with 13 bases left between them. CDR3 loop: CASSDWGFNTGELFC. Written as DNA, the CDR3 is TGCGCCAGCAGCGACTGGGGGTTTAACACCGGGGAGCTGTTTTGT.

Remarks on this clonotype: A much larger clone differs from this one at a single base, so this may be a read error. The rearrangement uses TRBV10-3 and TRBJ2-2; TRBD1 is a possible D gene (5 bases). This CDR3 comprises 16 residues. The V gene lost 5 bases and the J gene lost 3 bases, with 16 bases spanning the gap. Per germline, CDR1 ENHRY and CDR2 SYGVKD. In DNA, the CDR3 is TGTGCCATCAGTTACGGATACAGGTCCCACACCGGGGAGCTGTTTTTT. It yields the protein CAISYGYRSHTGELFF.

This clonotype was found many times. The chain recombines TRBV15 with TRBJ1-6; D remains unclear. The germline V and J ends were trimmed by 4 bases and 7 bases, with 14 bases remaining between them. The CDR3 contains 15 residues. Germline V gives CDR1 LNHNV, CDR2 YYDKDF (reference sequence). CDR3 residues: CATSNAGSVNSPLHF. The DNA for the CDR3 is TGTGCCACCAGCAACGCCGGGTCCGTGAATTCACCCCTCCACTTT.

This chain connects TRBV18 to TRBJ1-2; 7 nucleotides align to TRBD1. This CDR3 comprises 14 residues. CDR1 and CDR2 from the germline V gene are KGHSH and LQKENI. The trim removed 2 bases at V and 3 bases at J, leaving 3 bases unmatched. CDR3 protein: CASSPTGTDYGYTF. The CDR3, as DNA: TGTGCCAGCTCACCAACCGGGACAGACTATGGCTACACCTTC.

This clonotype was seen at least ten times. J is TRBJ1-5 and V is TRBV20-1; maybe TRBD1 (5 bases). The CDR3 runs 15 residues. Deletions cut 2 bases from V and 4 bases from J, with 15 bases between. The germline CDR1 and CDR2 sequences are DFQATT and SNEGSKA (reference sequence). CDR3 loop: CSARQQEGRNQPQHF. CDR3 DNA sequence: TGCAGTGCTAGACAACAGGAGGGGAGGAATCAGCCCCAGCATTTT.

The genes are TRBV5-1 and TRBJ1-6, with 9 bases fitting TRBD1. The junction had 2 bases not matched to a gene; V was cut back by 5 bases and J by 5 bases. Germline lookup yields CDR1 SGHRS and CDR2 YFSETQ. This CDR3 spans 14 amino acids. In nucleotides, the CDR3 is TGCGCCAGCAGAGGGGACAGGGATAATTCACCCCTCCACTTT. Its protein is CASRGDRDNSPLHF.

This clonotype has ten or more counts. The J gene is TRBJ2-7, the V gene TRBV7-9, with 7 bases that match TRBD1. This CDR3 spans 15 amino acids. The V gene's germline CDR1 is SEHNR and CDR2 FQNEAQ (reference sequence). V was pared by 3 bases and J by 0 bases, with 5 bases of the junction left unmatched. As DNA, the CDR3 is TGTGCCAGCAGCTTGCTGGGACAGCACTCCTACGAGCAGTACTTC. Its protein is CASSLLGQHSYEQYF.

This clonotype turned up a few times. The chain joins TRBV2 to TRBJ2-7; TRBD1 matches 7 bases. CDR3 length: 13 amino acids. Per the germline V gene, CDR1 is SNHLY and CDR2 is FYNNEI. V was clipped by 5 bases and J by 6 bases; unmatched bases: 7. The CDR3: CASSRDSLSEQYF. The CDR3 DNA sequence: TGTGCCAGCAGTCGGGACAGCTTGAGCGAGCAGTACTTC.

This sequence joins TRBV4-2 and TRBJ1-6, with D perhaps matching TRBD1 (6 bases). Trimming removed 1 base from V and 16 bases from J, with 17 bases in between. In germline, CDR1 is LGHNA, CDR2 YNFKEQ. CDR3 length: 14 amino acids. The CDR3 region has the DNA TGTGCCAGCAGCCAAGTGGACGGCGGGGGGCATCTCCACTTT. It yields the protein CASSQVDGGGHLHF.

The V call is TRBV7-9, the J call TRBJ1-4; a weak D match, TRBD1 (5 bases). The germline CDR1 and CDR2 sequences are SEHNR and FQNEAQ (reference sequence). The CDR3 extends over 14 amino acids. V lost 2 bases and J 8 bases, leaving 12 bases between the germline ends. This CDR3 reads CASSLRQGREKLFF. The DNA for the CDR3 is TGTGCCAGCAGCTTAAGGCAGGGTCGGGAAAAACTGTTTTTT.

This clonotype showed up many times. Compared with germline, one end of the junction differs, possibly owing to a read error. This chain links TRBV6-5 with TRBJ1-2; D is unresolved. Germline loops: CDR1 MNHEY, CDR2 SVGAGI. This CDR3 has 12 residues. For the CDR3, the DNA is TGTGCCAACAGTTCCGTTGGAGGTGGCTACACCTTC. Translated, it gives CANSSVGGGYTF.

V gene TRBV10-3 combines with J gene TRBJ1-2; D is perhaps TRBD1 (6 bases). There are 14 residues in the CDR3. Trimming stripped 7 bases from V and 7 bases from J, with 19 bases between. Germline V CDR1 and CDR2: ENHRY, SYGVKD. The chain's CDR3 is CAITRGLGGSGYTF. In DNA, the CDR3 is TGTGCCATCACTCGGGGGTTAGGGGGTAGTGGCTACACCTTC.

This clonotype was counted ten times or more. The chain's CDR3 is CASSLRTGGRYEQYF. The CDR3 DNA reads TGTGCCAGCAGTCTTCGTACAGGGGGGCGCTACGAGCAGTACTTC. The rearrangement joins TRBV5-6 to TRBJ2-7; 8 positions agree with TRBD1. Germline trimming cut 5 bases from V and 3 bases from J; bases unmatched to any gene: 10. Germline CDR1 and CDR2: SGHDT and YYEEEE. The CDR3 consists of 15 residues. The full variable domain, rest sourced from reference TRBV5-6 and TRBJ2-7, is DAGVTQSPTHLIKTRGQQVTLRCSPKSGHDTVSWYQQALGQGPQFIFQYYEEEERQRGNFPDRFSGHQFPNYSSELNVNALLLGDSALYLCASSLRTGGRYEQYFGPGTRLTVT.

This clonotype was seen at least ten times. This sequence joins TRBV19 and TRBJ1-6, with D tentatively TRBD1 (6 bases). The V end lost 1 base, the J end lost 5 bases, and 9 bases lay between the germline ends. Per the germline V gene, CDR1 is LNHDA and CDR2 is SQIVND (reference sequence). The CDR3 spans 15 residues. This chain's CDR3 is CASSIGGTNNSPLHF. The CDR3 region has the DNA TGTGCCAGTAGTATAGGAGGGACAAATAATTCACCCCTCCACTTT.

The chain links TRBV10-1 to TRBJ2-5; either TRBD1 or TRBD2 may fit D (5 bases each). The CDR3 is made up of 13 amino acids. V was clipped by 6 bases and J by 5 bases, with 13 bases between them. The V gene's germline CDR1 is WNHNN and CDR2 SYGVQD (reference sequence). DNA for the CDR3: TGCGCCAGCAGGAGGTGGGGGTCGGAGACCCAGTACTTC. Its protein product is CASRRWGSETQYF.

This chain connects TRBV2 to TRBJ2-7, with TRBD1 matching over 8 bases. Per the germline V gene, CDR1 is SNHLY and CDR2 is FYNNEI. CDR3 length: 15 amino acids. Trimming at V came to 6 bases and at J to 3 bases, leaving 10 bases not matched to a gene. The CDR3 loop is CASRFGQGRVYEQYF. For the CDR3, the DNA is TGTGCCAGCAGATTCGGACAGGGTAGGGTCTACGAGCAGTACTTC.

In its sample, this clonotype was seen once. The J gene is TRBJ1-6, the V gene TRBV19; D might be TRBD1 (5 bases). CDR1 is LNHDA, CDR2 SQIVND, per germline (reference sequence). V lost 7 bases and J lost 10, with 14 bases in between. The CDR3 consists of 13 residues. This chain's CDR3 is CASTREGSSPLHF. The CDR3 DNA reads TGTGCCAGTACCAGGGAGGGCTCGTCACCCCTCCACTTT.

The gene calls are TRBV25-1 and TRBJ2-1; D gene unclear. CDR1 and CDR2 from the germline V gene are MGHDK and SYGVNS. With 4 bases removed from V and 4 bases from J, the gap between germline ends came to 14 bases. The CDR3 length is 15 residues. Here the CDR3 DNA reads TGTGCCAGCAGTGCTACTATTTCGGGTTACAATGAGCAGTTCTTC. Translation gives CASSATISGYNEQFF. Full variable domain (outside the CDR3, taken from reference TRBV25-1 and TRBJ2-1): EADIYQTPRYLVIGTGKKITLECSQTMGHDKMYWYQQDPGMELHLIHYSYGVNSTEKGDLSSESTVSRIRTEHFPLTLESARPSHTSQYLCASSATISGYNEQFFGPGTRLTVL.

The sample holds many counts of this clonotype. The CDR3 here is CATSTGAGTNEKLFF. CDR3 DNA sequence: TGTGCCACCAGCACTGGGGCGGGGACTAATGAAAAACTGTTTTTT. The gene calls are TRBV15 and TRBJ1-4; a possible D gene is TRBD1 (5 bases). V was shortened by 4 bases and J by 2 bases, with 11 bases between the two germline ends. The CDR3 extends over 15 amino acids. Germline loops: CDR1 LNHNV, CDR2 YYDKDF (reference sequence).

The chain links TRBV20-1 to TRBJ1-5, with 8 bases that match TRBD1. CDR3 size: 18 residues. V lost 3 bases and J lost 0; bases outside the gene matches: 13. Germline CDR1 and CDR2: DFQATT and SNEGSKA (reference sequence). In DNA form, the CDR3 reads TGCAGTGCTAGGGAGGACAGGGCGGGGGGATATAGCAATCAGCCCCAGCATTTT. This encodes CSAREDRAGGYSNQPQHF.

Worth noting for this clonotype: This may arise from a read error, as a much more abundant clone is one base away. V and J are TRBV11-1 and TRBJ2-1, with unresolved D. Germline V gives CDR1 SGHAT, CDR2 FQDESV (reference sequence). CDR3 length: 15 amino acids. Trimming stripped 4 bases from V and 5 bases from J, with 15 bases between. The CDR3 spells CASSSVIERNNEQFF. As DNA, the CDR3 is TGTGCCAGCAGCTCCGTGATCGAGAGAAACAATGAGCAGTTCTTC.

This clonotype was detected a few times. Given a much more abundant clone one base away, this may be a read error. J is TRBJ2-2 and V is TRBV19; TRBD1 or TRBD2 may be the D gene (5 bases each). Germline assignment: CDR1 LNHDA and CDR2 SQIVND (reference sequence). There are 17 residues in the CDR3. The DNA for the CDR3 is TGTGCCAGTAGTAATCGACAGCTTAGATACAACACCGGGGAGCTGGTTTTT. Its translation is CASSNRQLRYNTGELVF.

In its sample, this clonotype was seen a few times. This rearrangement joins TRBV3-1 to TRBJ1-6; 9 bases are a match to TRBD1. The CDR3 has 16 amino acids. Germline CDR1 LGHDT, CDR2 YNNKEL (reference sequence). V lost 4 bases and J lost 6; bases outside the gene matches: 7. The CDR3 region has the DNA TGTGCCAGCAGCCCCCTAGCGGGACAGGGTAATTCACCCCTCCACTTT. Translated, it gives CASSPLAGQGNSPLHF.